The present entry profiles one TCR beta chain with its context. The sample is drawn from a study of blood T cell repertoires in COVID-19. Study summary: Sites in the United States, Italy and Spain provided acute and convalescent COVID-19 samples. Sources were T cells, B-cell-depleted T cells, or PBMCs; the material itself was cDNA or gDNA.

Seattle participants joined during active infection and were tracked over time. The CDR3 has 14 residues. Germline CDR1 SGHVS, CDR2 FNYEAQ. Deletions cut 5 bases from V and 3 bases from J, with 11 bases between. Methods used by the authors: Amplification of reference gene primers was used by the study to estimate nucleated cell counts. Clones were sequenced by immunoSEQ multiplex PCR, and TCRdb holds only the in-frame ones, with some missing. V and J calls and clone size follow that table, whereas D and trimming were derived from the DNA. Among about 500,000 clones, about 89% were seen once, and the ten largest hold about 8%.

What was sequenced was peripheral blood. The TCR sequence derives from a woman between 45 and 65 years old with COVID-19, enrolled during active disease. The chain combines TRBV7-6 with TRBJ1-3; no firm D call. The DNA for the CDR3 is TGTGCCAGCAGCGGTAGAGGATATGGAAACACCATATATTTT. This codes for CASSGRGYGNTIYF.